A selection of T cell receptor beta chains follows, all from one sample in a study of blood T cell repertoires in COVID-19. Repertoires were generated with immunoSEQ multiplex PCR, while TCRdb's copy carries only in-frame clones and drops some. This sample yields over 85,000 clones, of which approximately 87% are seen a single time; 15% belongs to the top ten. The sequenced material came from peripheral blood. The receptors derive from a human donor in a cohort sampled during active COVID-19. Each CDR3 is given with its conserved first and last residue. Each record gives: clone size, CDR3 length, D gene, J gene, V gene, CDR3 DNA, CDR3 protein. The D gene is left open where the match is weak. Clone size, where shown, is once, few, many, or a class for clones that have expanded.

abundance: -; len: 14; d_gene: -; j_gene: TRBJ1-2; v_gene: TRBV7-2; CDR3nt: TGTGCCAGCAGCTTAGGCCAGACTTTGAGCGGCTACACCTTC; CDR3aa: CASSLGQTLSGYTF
abundance: -; len: 15; d_gene: TRBD1; j_gene: TRBJ1-5; v_gene: TRBV28; CDR3nt: TGTGCCAGCAGAAAAAGACAGGGGGTCAATCAGCCCCAGCATTTT; CDR3aa: CASRKRQGVNQPQHF
abundance: few; len: 15; d_gene: TRBD1; j_gene: TRBJ1-2; v_gene: TRBV11-2; CDR3nt: TGTGCCAGCAGCCCACTGACAGGGGGTATGGTTGGCTACACCTTC; CDR3aa: CASSPLTGGMVGYTF
abundance: -; len: 15; d_gene: -; j_gene: TRBJ1-2; v_gene: TRBV7-8; CDR3nt: TGTGCCAGCAGCTTAGCGCAGGGAACCAACTATGGCTACACCTTC; CDR3aa: CASSLAQGTNYGYTF
abundance: -; len: 15; d_gene: -; j_gene: TRBJ2-3; v_gene: TRBV7-9; CDR3nt: TGTGCCAGCAGCTTATTCCCCCGGTTGACAGATACGCAGTATTTT; CDR3aa: CASSLFPRLTDTQYF
abundance: -; len: 18; d_gene: TRBD2; j_gene: TRBJ2-1; v_gene: TRBV6-1; CDR3nt: TGTGCCAGCAGTGAAGCCGTGGGCGGGAGGACTTTCTACAATGAGCAGTTCTTC; CDR3aa: CASSEAVGGRTFYNEQFF
abundance: -; len: 15; d_gene: TRBD2; j_gene: TRBJ2-4; v_gene: TRBV7-9; CDR3nt: TGTGCCAGCAGCTTAGAGCGGGGAGGCAAAAACATTCAGTACTTC; CDR3aa: CASSLERGGKNIQYF
abundance: once; len: 14; d_gene: TRBD1; j_gene: TRBJ2-7; v_gene: TRBV20-1; CDR3nt: TGCAGTGCTAGTTCCGGGACAGCCAACTACGAGCAGTACTTC; CDR3aa: CSASSGTANYEQYF
abundance: -; len: 13; d_gene: -; j_gene: TRBJ1-2; v_gene: TRBV27; CDR3nt: TGTGCCAGCAGTTTAGTCAGGGGAGACGGCTACACCTTC; CDR3aa: CASSLVRGDGYTF
abundance: -; len: 13; d_gene: -; j_gene: TRBJ2-5; v_gene: TRBV7-2; CDR3nt: TGTGCCAGCAGCTTAGCGCCGGGGGAGACCCAGTACTTC; CDR3aa: CASSLAPGETQYF
abundance: -; len: 14; d_gene: TRBD2; j_gene: TRBJ2-2; v_gene: TRBV6-1; CDR3nt: TGTGCCAGCAGTGAACCGGGGGGCACCGGGGAGCTGTTTTTT; CDR3aa: CASSEPGGTGELFF
abundance: once; len: 11; d_gene: -; j_gene: TRBJ2-3; v_gene: TRBV5-4; CDR3nt: TGTGCCAGCAGCTTCGAGGGTATTGGGTATTTT; CDR3aa: CASSFEGIGYF
abundance: few; len: 16; d_gene: TRBD2; j_gene: TRBJ2-7; v_gene: TRBV7-9; CDR3nt: TGTGCCAGCAGTTGGACTAGCGGGGGTTCCTCCTACGAGCAGTACTTC; CDR3aa: CASSWTSGGSSYEQYF
abundance: -; len: 13; d_gene: -; j_gene: TRBJ1-1; v_gene: TRBV3-1/TRBV3-2; CDR3nt: TGTGCCAGCAGCCAGCGGGGGGATGGTGAAGCTTTCTTT; CDR3aa: CASSQRGDGEAFF
abundance: -; len: 12; d_gene: -; j_gene: TRBJ2-1; v_gene: TRBV5-1; CDR3nt: TGCGCCAGCAGCTTGGCCCCGGGTGAGCAGTTCTTC; CDR3aa: CASSLAPGEQFF
abundance: once; len: 17; d_gene: TRBD2; j_gene: TRBJ2-1; v_gene: TRBV5-1; CDR3nt: TGCGCCAGCAGCTTGGTTCCTAGCGGGGGCTCCTACAATGAGCAGTTCTTC; CDR3aa: CASSLVPSGGSYNEQFF
abundance: -; len: 18; d_gene: TRBD1; j_gene: TRBJ2-5; v_gene: TRBV5-1; CDR3nt: TGCGCCAGCAGCTTGGGATTGGGGACAGGCAAAACCAAAGAGACCCAGTACTTC; CDR3aa: CASSLGLGTGKTKETQYF
abundance: -; len: 17; d_gene: TRBD2; j_gene: TRBJ2-1; v_gene: TRBV29-1; CDR3nt: TGCAGCGTTGCCGGGACTAGCGGGAGGTGGGGCTACAATGAGCAGTTCTTC; CDR3aa: CSVAGTSGRWGYNEQFF
abundance: -; len: 12; d_gene: -; j_gene: TRBJ1-2; v_gene: TRBV14; CDR3nt: TGTGCCAGCAGATTGCAGGGAGGCGGCTACACCTTC; CDR3aa: CASRLQGGGYTF
abundance: -; len: 14; d_gene: -; j_gene: TRBJ1-6; v_gene: TRBV28; CDR3nt: TGTGCCAGCAGTTTCGGACAGATTAATTCACCCCTCCACTTT; CDR3aa: CASSFGQINSPLHF
abundance: -; len: 17; d_gene: TRBD2; j_gene: TRBJ2-1; v_gene: TRBV11-2; CDR3nt: TGTGCCAGCAGCTTTCGACTAGCGGGCCCTTCCTACAATGAGCAGTTCTTC; CDR3aa: CASSFRLAGPSYNEQFF
abundance: -; len: 15; d_gene: -; j_gene: TRBJ2-1; v_gene: TRBV15; CDR3nt: TGTGCCACCAGCAGAGAATCCAACCGGGGGACCCCCGGGTTCTTC; CDR3aa: CATSRESNRGTPGFF
abundance: -; len: 15; d_gene: TRBD2; j_gene: TRBJ2-1; v_gene: TRBV2; CDR3nt: TGTGCCAGCAGTGATGATGCGGGAGGGCCCAATGAGCAGTTCTTC; CDR3aa: CASSDDAGGPNEQFF
abundance: -; len: 12; d_gene: -; j_gene: TRBJ2-2; v_gene: TRBV27; CDR3nt: TGTGCCAGCAGCCCCGGGACAGGGGAGCTGTTTTTT; CDR3aa: CASSPGTGELFF
abundance: -; len: 14; d_gene: -; j_gene: TRBJ2-3; v_gene: TRBV7-3; CDR3nt: TGTGCCAGCAGCCTTTGGAGCCGCACAGATACGCAGTATTTT; CDR3aa: CASSLWSRTDTQYF
abundance: -; len: 15; d_gene: TRBD1; j_gene: TRBJ1-1; v_gene: TRBV7-9; CDR3nt: TGTGCCAGCAGCCATACAGGGGCGGCGGGCACTGAAGCTTTCTTT; CDR3aa: CASSHTGAAGTEAFF
abundance: -; len: 14; d_gene: -; j_gene: TRBJ1-4; v_gene: TRBV27; CDR3nt: TGTGCCAGCAGTTTACAGGGTTCCTATATGAAACTGTTTTTT; CDR3aa: CASSLQGSYMKLFF
abundance: -; len: 15; d_gene: TRBD2; j_gene: TRBJ2-1; v_gene: TRBV5-6; CDR3nt: TGTGCCAGCAGTCGCGGACTAGCGTCCTACAATGAGCAGTTCTTC; CDR3aa: CASSRGLASYNEQFF
abundance: -; len: 13; d_gene: -; j_gene: TRBJ2-2; v_gene: TRBV6-6; CDR3nt: TGTGCCAGCAGTTTGGAGTACACCGGGGAGCTGTTTTTT; CDR3aa: CASSLEYTGELFF
abundance: -; len: 13; d_gene: -; j_gene: TRBJ1-1; v_gene: TRBV12-3/TRBV12-4; CDR3nt: TGTGCCACCTCCTGGGGGGTGGGTACTGAAGCTTTCTTT; CDR3aa: CATSWGVGTEAFF
abundance: few; len: 13; d_gene: TRBD1; j_gene: TRBJ2-7; v_gene: TRBV2; CDR3nt: TGTGCCAGCAGTAGGCAGGGGGCCAGGGAGCAGTACTTC; CDR3aa: CASSRQGAREQYF
abundance: -; len: 16; d_gene: TRBD1; j_gene: TRBJ1-5; v_gene: TRBV27; CDR3nt: TGTGCCAGCAGTTTAGAAGGGACAGGGGGCAATCAGCCCCAGCATTTT; CDR3aa: CASSLEGTGGNQPQHF
abundance: -; len: 14; d_gene: TRBD2; j_gene: TRBJ2-7; v_gene: TRBV9; CDR3nt: TGTGCCAGCAGCCAGGGGACTAGCGGCTACGAGCAGTACTTC; CDR3aa: CASSQGTSGYEQYF
abundance: once; len: 14; d_gene: -; j_gene: TRBJ1-4; v_gene: TRBV5-6; CDR3nt: TGTGCCAGCAGCCCGACAGGTCCGAGACGAAAACTGTTTTTT; CDR3aa: CASSPTGPRRKLFF
abundance: few; len: 15; d_gene: TRBD1; j_gene: TRBJ2-3; v_gene: TRBV11-3; CDR3nt: TGTGCCAGCAGCTTGGGCAGGGGGCTGGGAGATACGCAGTATTTT; CDR3aa: CASSLGRGLGDTQYF
abundance: -; len: 13; d_gene: -; j_gene: TRBJ2-1; v_gene: TRBV2; CDR3nt: TGTGCCAGCAGTGTGGACTCTCGCAATGAGCAGTTCTTC; CDR3aa: CASSVDSRNEQFF
abundance: once; len: 19; d_gene: TRBD2; j_gene: TRBJ2-5; v_gene: TRBV5-6; CDR3nt: TGTGCCAGCAGCGGAAGTCCGGCTAGCGGGGGGGAACTCCAAGAGACCCAGTACTTC; CDR3aa: CASSGSPASGGELQETQYF
abundance: -; len: 16; d_gene: -; j_gene: TRBJ2-3; v_gene: TRBV6-6; CDR3nt: TGTGCCAGCAGTTACTCCCCGACTTCTAGCACAGATACGCAGTATTTT; CDR3aa: CASSYSPTSSTDTQYF
abundance: -; len: 12; d_gene: TRBD2; j_gene: TRBJ2-3; v_gene: TRBV5-1; CDR3nt: TGCGCCAGCGGGTCTAGCGGGGCACGCAAGTATTTT; CDR3aa: CASGSSGARKYF
abundance: once; len: 13; d_gene: -; j_gene: TRBJ2-1; v_gene: TRBV9; CDR3nt: TGTGCCAGCAGCGTCACTAGCTCCGATGAGCAGTTCTTC; CDR3aa: CASSVTSSDEQFF
abundance: -; len: 15; d_gene: TRBD2; j_gene: TRBJ2-1; v_gene: TRBV5-1; CDR3nt: TGCGCCAGCAGCTTGGGACTAGCGGATTACAATGAGCAGTTCTTC; CDR3aa: CASSLGLADYNEQFF
abundance: -; len: 12; d_gene: -; j_gene: TRBJ1-2; v_gene: TRBV27; CDR3nt: TGTGCCAGCAGTACCGGGAACTATGGCTACACCTTC; CDR3aa: CASSTGNYGYTF
abundance: -; len: 15; d_gene: -; j_gene: TRBJ1-5; v_gene: TRBV5-4; CDR3nt: TGTGCCAGCAGCTTGGACCCATTAGGCAATCAGCCCCAGCATTTT; CDR3aa: CASSLDPLGNQPQHF
abundance: few; len: 13; d_gene: TRBD1; j_gene: TRBJ2-7; v_gene: TRBV25-1; CDR3nt: TGTGCCAGTAACGAACAGGGGTCCTACGAGCAGTACTTC; CDR3aa: CASNEQGSYEQYF
abundance: -; len: 13; d_gene: TRBD1; j_gene: TRBJ1-2; v_gene: TRBV7-3; CDR3nt: TGTGCCAGCAGCTTGGGACAGGACTATGGCTACACCTTC; CDR3aa: CASSLGQDYGYTF
abundance: -; len: 13; d_gene: TRBD1; j_gene: TRBJ2-7; v_gene: TRBV3-1/TRBV3-2; CDR3nt: TGTGCCAGCAGCCAAACAGGGGGCAACGAGCAGTACTTC; CDR3aa: CASSQTGGNEQYF
abundance: -; len: 14; d_gene: -; j_gene: TRBJ1-2; v_gene: TRBV4-1; CDR3nt: TGCGCCAGCAGCCAAGATCGGGCAGGGTATGGCTACACCTTC; CDR3aa: CASSQDRAGYGYTF